A single sample gave rise to the 22 T cell receptor beta chains below, sequenced in a study of OX40 agonist ivuxolimab in advanced cancers. Produced via immunoSEQ multiplex PCR; TCRdb's table is partial and in-frame only. The data show about 21,000 clones, 74% seen once. Sequences were derived from CD4+ or CD8+ T cells sorted from blood, sampled in a trial of the OX40 agonist ivuxolimab. All receptors derive from an adult with an advanced solid tumor such as melanoma, head and neck, liver or kidney cancer.

The rearrangement uses TRBV27 and TRBJ1-1; TRBD1 is a possible D gene (5 bases). Germline assignment: CDR1 MNHEY and CDR2 SMNVEV (reference sequence). This CDR3 is 12 amino acids long. V was trimmed by 2 bases and J by 8 bases, leaving 9 bases between them. The CDR3 bases are TGTGCCAGCAGTTTAATCGGGGACGAAGCTTTCTTT. Translating it yields CASSLIGDEAFF.

The chain carries TRBV4-2 and TRBJ1-4; perhaps TRBD1 as D (5 bases). This CDR3 region has 18 residues. In germline, CDR1 is LGHNA, CDR2 YNFKEQ. The V end was cut by 2 bases, the J end by 3 bases, with 19 bases between. The CDR3 DNA is TGTGCCAGCAGCCAACTCGGGACGGGTGAGACAGCTAATGAAAAACTGTTTTTT. This sequence encodes CASSQLGTGETANEKLFF.

The gene calls are TRBV9 and TRBJ2-7, with D possibly matching TRBD1 (6 bases). The germline V and J ends were trimmed by 4 bases and 1 base, with 12 bases remaining between them. CDR3 length: 14 amino acids. CDR1 is SGDLS and CDR2 is YYNGEE in the germline V gene. CDR3 coding DNA: TGTGCCAGCAGCACACGGACAGATTCCTACGAGCAGTACTTC. Residues: CASSTRTDSYEQYF.

The genes are TRBV7-9 and TRBJ2-2; D is undetermined. Per the germline V gene, CDR1 is SEHNR and CDR2 is FQNEAQ (reference sequence). This CDR3 spans 13 amino acids. V dropped 4 bases and J dropped 2 bases, with 5 bases sitting between them. The CDR3 here is CASSSVNTGELFF. CDR3 DNA sequence: TGTGCCAGCAGCTCCGTTAACACCGGGGAGCTGTTTTTT.

This chain uses TRBV27 with TRBJ2-7; no clear D gene. CDR3 size: 14 residues. V lost 0 bases and J lost 7, with 13 bases in between. The germline CDR1 and CDR2 sequences are MNHEY and SMNVEV (reference sequence). CDR3 nucleotide sequence: TGTGCCAGCAGTTTATCGATTAGGGTGGGGGAGCAGTACTTC. The encoded protein is CASSLSIRVGEQYF.

The J gene is TRBJ2-7, the V gene TRBV19; D might be TRBD2 (6 bases). The V end was cut by 3 bases, the J end by 0 bases, with 12 bases between. Germline V gene sequence: CDR1 LNHDA, CDR2 SQIVND (reference sequence). The CDR3 is made up of 15 amino acids. CDR3 region: CASSIELAPSYEQYF. The CDR3 bases are TGTGCCAGTAGTATCGAACTAGCACCCTCCTACGAGCAGTACTTC.

This clone was picked up one time. V usage is TRBV10-2 and J usage is TRBJ2-7, with D perhaps matching TRBD1 (6 bases). The CDR3 covers 15 residues. Trimming took 4 bases from V and 3 from J, leaving 16 bases between them. Germline loops: CDR1 WSHSY, CDR2 SAAADI. CDR3 region: CASSADQGPYYEQYF. CDR3 DNA sequence: TGCGCCAGCAGTGCAGACCAGGGGCCGTACTACGAGCAGTACTTC.

This clone appeared once. CDR3 DNA: TGTGCCAGCAGTTTACCGCGCAGGGAAATTGAAGCTTTCTTT. Translated: CASSLPRREIEAFF. The genes are TRBV28 and TRBJ1-1, with a weak D call TRBD1 (5 bases). This CDR3 region has 14 residues. Germline CDR1 and CDR2: MDHEN and SYDVKM. V dropped 2 bases and J dropped 7 bases, with 14 bases sitting between them.

This clone was detected once. The rearrangement links TRBV27 to TRBJ2-7, with 9 nucleotides matching TRBD1. Trimming at V came to 0 bases and at J to 5 bases, leaving 11 bases not matched to a gene. Germline V gene data show CDR1 as MNHEY and CDR2 as SMNVEV (reference sequence). The CDR3 length is 17 residues. The CDR3 DNA sequence: TGTGCCAGCAGTTTATCGGGACAGGGTGGGTTGGGCGACGAGCAGTACTTC. Translating gives CASSLSGQGGLGDEQYF.

The V and J genes are TRBV5-6 and TRBJ2-5; D ambiguous. Between the trimmed V and J ends, which lost 1 base and 3 bases, there was a span of 7 bases. The CDR3 loop spans 13 amino acids. Germline V lookup: CDR1 SGHDT, CDR2 YYEEEE. The DNA of the CDR3 is TGTGCCAGCAGCTTGAACAGCGAAGAGACCCAGTACTTC. This encodes CASSLNSEETQYF.

This chain uses TRBV6-5 with TRBJ2-2; no clear D gene. V was pared by 4 bases and J by 5 bases, with 17 bases between. CDR1 is MNHEY and CDR2 is SVGAGI in the germline V gene. The CDR3 consists of 16 residues. CDR3 residues: CASSWDTLDPTGELFF. The CDR3 bases are TGTGCCAGCAGTTGGGATACTCTTGACCCGACCGGGGAGCTGTTTTTT.

The rearrangement uses TRBV28 and TRBJ1-3; D remains ambiguous. This CDR3 is built from 14 residues. V lost 8 bases and J 1 base, leaving 12 bases between the germline ends. CDR1 is MDHEN, CDR2 SYDVKM, per germline. In nucleotides, the CDR3 is TGTGCCAGCGACTCTATAGAGTCTGGAAACACCATATATTTT. Protein product: CASDSIESGNTIYF.

V and J are TRBV4-1 and TRBJ2-1; D is ambiguous. V was shortened by 0 bases and J by 8 bases, with 8 bases between the two germline ends. The length of the CDR3 is 13 residues. Germline values: CDR1 MGHRA, CDR2 YSYEKL. The CDR3 DNA follows: TGCGCCAGCAGCCAAGAATCCGGCGATGAGCAGTTCTTC. It is translated as CASSQESGDEQFF.

This sequence joins TRBV23-1 and TRBJ2-6; D is uncertain. TRBV23-1 is classed as an ORF, of uncertain function. The V end was cut by 5 bases, the J end by 5 bases, with 22 bases between. The CDR3 spans 18 residues. The CDR3, as DNA: TGCGCCAGCAGTTGTACCTTTACGCAACAAAGTCGGGCCAACGTCCTGACTTTC. Translation gives CASSCTFTQQSRANVLTF.

This clone was recorded once. The CDR3 is CASSGFSQYEQYF. The CDR3 coding sequence is TGTGCCAGCAGTGGTTTTTCCCAATACGAGCAGTACTTC. The genes are TRBV2 and TRBJ2-7; D unresolved. V shed 4 bases and J shed 4 bases, with 11 bases lying between them. CDR1 is SNHLY and CDR2 is FYNNEI in the germline V gene. The CDR3 totals 13 residues.

This chain links TRBV11-2 with TRBJ1-1, with D perhaps TRBD1 (6 bases). The CDR3 spans 15 residues. The germline V and J ends were trimmed by 3 bases and 1 base, with 12 bases remaining between them. Germline CDR1 and CDR2: SGHAT and FQNNGV. The CDR3 is CASSLFGGRNTEAFF. The CDR3 bases are TGTGCCAGCAGCTTGTTCGGGGGCAGGAACACTGAAGCTTTCTTT.

The chain links TRBV6-5 to TRBJ1-1, with D perhaps TRBD1 (6 bases). The CDR3 loop spans 14 amino acids. The germline V and J ends were trimmed by 2 bases and 5 bases, with 12 bases remaining between them. The germline V gene encodes CDR1 MNHEY and CDR2 SVGAGI. CDR3 sequence (DNA): TGTGCCAGCAGTTACGGAGGGCAGGGGACTGAAGCTTTCTTT. Translating gives CASSYGGQGTEAFF.

This chain links TRBV25-1 with TRBJ2-1, with D possibly called TRBD1 or TRBD2 (5 bases each). The CDR3 is 11 amino acids. Germline CDR1 is MGHDK and CDR2 is SYGVNS. V was pared by 8 bases and J by 9 bases, with 11 bases between. CDR3 residues: CASAGASEQFF. The CDR3 DNA reads as TGTGCCAGCGCCGGGGCAAGTGAGCAGTTCTTC. Combining the CDR3 with reference TRBV25-1 and TRBJ2-1 gives the whole variable domain EADIYQTPRYLVIGTGKKITLECSQTMGHDKMYWYQQDPGMELHLIHYSYGVNSTEKGDLSSESTVSRIRTEHFPLTLESARPSHTSQYLCASAGASEQFFGPGTRLTVL.

The V and J genes are TRBV4-1 and TRBJ2-3; D gene ambiguous. This CDR3 has 15 residues. Germline CDR1 is MGHRA and CDR2 is YSYEKL. Trimming stripped 1 base from V and 0 bases from J, with 8 bases between. Here the CDR3 DNA reads TGCGCCAGCAGCCAAGTCGGGCCGAGCACAGATACGCAGTATTTT. This translates into CASSQVGPSTDTQYF.

This chain uses TRBV19 with TRBJ1-5; 9 bases are a match to TRBD1. Germline loops: CDR1 LNHDA, CDR2 SQIVND (reference sequence). The CDR3 runs to 15 residues. V was pared by 5 bases and J by 1 base, with 3 bases of the junction left unmatched. CDR3 sequence (DNA): TGTGCCAGTAGTTGGACAGGGGCAAGCAATCAGCCCCAGCATTTT. This gives the protein CASSWTGASNQPQHF.

The chain links TRBV11-2 to TRBJ1-1; the D is unclear. CDR1 SGHAT and CDR2 FQNNGV come from the germline V gene. The CDR3 covers 14 residues. Trimming left V 1 base short and J 4 bases short, with 10 bases between. In DNA form, the CDR3 reads TGTGCCAGCAGCTTAGGGGCACCGATCACTGAAGCTTTCTTT. This translates into CASSLGAPITEAFF.

This clone was picked up a small number of times. The chain has TRBV7-6 and TRBJ1-1; D ambiguous. The CDR3 is 15 residues long. Germline V lookup: CDR1 SGHVS, CDR2 FNYEAQ. The germline V and J ends were trimmed by 0 bases and 1 base, with 9 bases remaining between them. The CDR3 sequence: CASSLAPAGNTEAFF. CDR3 DNA sequence: TGTGCCAGCAGCTTAGCGCCGGCGGGGAACACTGAAGCTTTCTTT. The complete variable domain, with remaining parts taken from reference TRBV7-6 and TRBJ1-1, reads GAGVSQSPRYKVTKRGQDVALRCDPISGHVSLYWYRQALGQGPEFLTYFNYEAQQDKSGLPNDRFSAERPEGSISTLTIQRTEQRDSAMYRCASSLAPAGNTEAFFGQGTRLTVV.